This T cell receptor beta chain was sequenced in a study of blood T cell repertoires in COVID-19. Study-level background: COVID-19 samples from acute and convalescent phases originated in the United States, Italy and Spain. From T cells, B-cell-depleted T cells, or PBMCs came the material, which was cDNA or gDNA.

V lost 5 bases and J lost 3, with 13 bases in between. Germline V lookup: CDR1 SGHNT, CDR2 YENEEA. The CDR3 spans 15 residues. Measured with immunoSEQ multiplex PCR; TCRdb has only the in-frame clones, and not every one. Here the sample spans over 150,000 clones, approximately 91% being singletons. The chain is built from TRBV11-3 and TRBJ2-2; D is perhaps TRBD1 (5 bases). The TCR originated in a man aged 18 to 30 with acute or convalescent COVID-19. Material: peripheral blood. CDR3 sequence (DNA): TGTGCCAGCAGCGAAGACGACAGCTACACCGGGGAGCTGTTTTTT. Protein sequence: CASSEDDSYTGELFF.